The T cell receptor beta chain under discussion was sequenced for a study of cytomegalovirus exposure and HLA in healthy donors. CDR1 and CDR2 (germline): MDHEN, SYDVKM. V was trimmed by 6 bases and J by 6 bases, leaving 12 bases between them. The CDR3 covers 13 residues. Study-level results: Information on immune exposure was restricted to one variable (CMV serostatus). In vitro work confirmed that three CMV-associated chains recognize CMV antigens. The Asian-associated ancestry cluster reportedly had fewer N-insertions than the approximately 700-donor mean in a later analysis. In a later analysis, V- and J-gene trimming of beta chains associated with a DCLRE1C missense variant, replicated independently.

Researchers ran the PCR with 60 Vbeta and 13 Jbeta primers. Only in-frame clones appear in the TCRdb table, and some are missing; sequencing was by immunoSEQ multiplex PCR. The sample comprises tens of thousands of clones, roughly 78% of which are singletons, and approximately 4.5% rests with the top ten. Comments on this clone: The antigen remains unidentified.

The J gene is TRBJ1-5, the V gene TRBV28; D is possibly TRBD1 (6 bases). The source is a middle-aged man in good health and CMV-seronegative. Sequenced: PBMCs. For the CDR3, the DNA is TGTGCCAGCAGCCTAACAGGGACTCAGCCCCAGCATTTT. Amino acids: CASSLTGTQPQHF.